Listed below are T cell receptor beta chains from one sample, sequenced in a study of shared clonotypes between healthy human individuals. The table came from immunoSEQ multiplex PCR; TCRdb's copy has only in-frame clones and leaves some out. The sample yields millions of clones, approximately 93% seen once. Material: naive CD4+ T cells from PBMCs. These receptors all stem from a man between 18 and 35 years old in good health. Some clones in this sample may be carry-over from other donors' samples. Both conserved end residues are part of each CDR3. Only some rows state a clone size, as once, few, many or a class for expanded clones.

clone_size	v_call	j_call	cdr3_aa
once	TRBV5-4	TRBJ2-3	CASSLPGSADTQYF
NA	TRBV5-1	TRBJ2-3	CASSPTGGRVTQYF
NA	TRBV2	TRBJ2-7	CASSPGRLYEQYF
once	TRBV28	TRBJ2-6	CASSSRGANVLTF
NA	TRBV25-1	TRBJ1-1	CASKEDWGMNTEAFF
NA	TRBV29-1	TRBJ2-3	CSSAGYDTQYF
NA	TRBV30	TRBJ1-5	CAWSFRDNQPQHF
few	TRBV6-6	TRBJ1-1	CASSFDGYTEAFF
few	TRBV19	TRBJ1-5	CASSLGGQVLTPQHF
NA	TRBV5-4	TRBJ1-1	CASSSYTGIEAFF
NA	TRBV30	TRBJ2-7	CAWSVRRGLAGTQYF
NA	TRBV5-1	TRBJ2-7	CASSSLAGRASYEQYF
NA	TRBV18	TRBJ2-4	CASSPGGVAKNIQYF
NA	TRBV5-4	TRBJ2-1	CASSYGQEFYNEQFF
NA	TRBV4-1	TRBJ1-2	CASSPEQGALYGYTF
NA	TRBV6-1	TRBJ1-2	CASSAKRGRTEGYTF
NA	TRBV5-6	TRBJ2-5	CASSVRMGGGGGETQYF
NA	TRBV7-2	TRBJ1-2	CASSPRDSGGYTF
NA	TRBV4-2	TRBJ2-3	CASRSGGRRDTQYF
NA	TRBV28	TRBJ1-5	CAIGPTFNQPQHF
NA	TRBV2	TRBJ2-2	CASSAGQGNTGELFF
NA	TRBV28	TRBJ2-7	CASSFFTGGQKYF
NA	TRBV29-1	TRBJ2-1	CSAVLAGVSNEQFF